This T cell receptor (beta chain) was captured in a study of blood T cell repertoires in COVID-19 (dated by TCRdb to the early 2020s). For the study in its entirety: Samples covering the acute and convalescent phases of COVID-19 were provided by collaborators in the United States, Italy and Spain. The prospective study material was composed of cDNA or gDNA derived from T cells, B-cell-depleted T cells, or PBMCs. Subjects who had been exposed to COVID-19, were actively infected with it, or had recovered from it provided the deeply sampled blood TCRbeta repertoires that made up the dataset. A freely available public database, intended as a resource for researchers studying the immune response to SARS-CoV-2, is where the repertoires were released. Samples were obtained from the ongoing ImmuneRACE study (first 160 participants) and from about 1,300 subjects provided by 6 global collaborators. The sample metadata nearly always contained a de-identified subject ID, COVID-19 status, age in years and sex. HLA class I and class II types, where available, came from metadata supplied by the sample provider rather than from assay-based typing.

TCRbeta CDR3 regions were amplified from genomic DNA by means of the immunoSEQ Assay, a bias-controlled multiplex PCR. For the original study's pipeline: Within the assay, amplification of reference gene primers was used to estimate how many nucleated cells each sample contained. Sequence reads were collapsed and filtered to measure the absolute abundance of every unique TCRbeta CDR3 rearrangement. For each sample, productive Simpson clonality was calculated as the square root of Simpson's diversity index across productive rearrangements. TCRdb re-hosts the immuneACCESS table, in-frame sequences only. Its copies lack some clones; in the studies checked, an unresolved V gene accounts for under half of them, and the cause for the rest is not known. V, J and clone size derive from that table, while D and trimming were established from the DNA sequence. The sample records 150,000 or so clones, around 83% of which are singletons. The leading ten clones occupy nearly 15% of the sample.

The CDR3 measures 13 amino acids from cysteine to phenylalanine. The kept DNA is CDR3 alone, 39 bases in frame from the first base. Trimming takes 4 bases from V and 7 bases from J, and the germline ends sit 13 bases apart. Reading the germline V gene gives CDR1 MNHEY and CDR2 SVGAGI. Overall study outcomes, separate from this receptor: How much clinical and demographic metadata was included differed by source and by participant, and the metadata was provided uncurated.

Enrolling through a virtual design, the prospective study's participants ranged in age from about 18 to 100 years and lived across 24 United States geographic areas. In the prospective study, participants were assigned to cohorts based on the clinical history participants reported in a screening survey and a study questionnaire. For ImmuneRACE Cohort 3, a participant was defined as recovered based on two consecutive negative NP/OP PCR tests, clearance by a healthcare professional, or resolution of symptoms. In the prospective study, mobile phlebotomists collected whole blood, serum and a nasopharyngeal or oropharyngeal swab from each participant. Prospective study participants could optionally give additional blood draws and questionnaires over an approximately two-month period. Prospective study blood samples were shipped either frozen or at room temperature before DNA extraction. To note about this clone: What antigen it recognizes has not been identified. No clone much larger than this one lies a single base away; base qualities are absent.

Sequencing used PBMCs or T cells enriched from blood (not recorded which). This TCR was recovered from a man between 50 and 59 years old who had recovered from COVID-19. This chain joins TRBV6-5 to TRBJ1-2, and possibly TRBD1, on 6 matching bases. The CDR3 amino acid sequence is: CASSSGAWLGYTF. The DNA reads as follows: TGTGCCAGCAGTTCAGGGGCATGGCTTGGCTACACCTTC.